The sequence of this TCR beta chain was determined in a study of STAT5B mutations in CD4+ large granular lymphocyte leukemia. Across the study: Among healthy controls, a particular HLA allele went with more CDR3 'QG' motifs.

As for this clone: No antigen is known for it.

Findings and caveats of the study: Top patient clones used TRBV06 genes more often: 8/27 versus 2/35 in controls. Patient CD4-sorted repertoires stayed more clonal than healthy ones after leukemic-clone removal.

Authors' analysis steps: Lowest detectable productive clonotype frequency was 2.59 x 10-5. Measured with immunoSEQ multiplex PCR; TCRdb has only the in-frame clones, and not every one. V, J and clone size were drawn from that table, and D and trimming were deduced from the DNA. The table has about 48,000 clones, 70% seen once. Germline CDR1 SEHNR, CDR2 FQNEAQ (reference sequence). The CDR3 is 12 residues long. The germline V and J ends were trimmed by 4 bases and 14 bases, with 14 bases remaining between them. The sequenced sample consisted of CD4+ T cells from blood buffy coats. The receptor was isolated from a human donor in good health. The chain uses TRBV7-9 and TRBJ1-4; D perhaps matches TRBD1 (6 bases). The CDR3 is CASSSQGPGLFF. The DNA for the CDR3 is TGTGCCAGCAGCTCACAGGGCCCGGGGCTGTTTTTT.